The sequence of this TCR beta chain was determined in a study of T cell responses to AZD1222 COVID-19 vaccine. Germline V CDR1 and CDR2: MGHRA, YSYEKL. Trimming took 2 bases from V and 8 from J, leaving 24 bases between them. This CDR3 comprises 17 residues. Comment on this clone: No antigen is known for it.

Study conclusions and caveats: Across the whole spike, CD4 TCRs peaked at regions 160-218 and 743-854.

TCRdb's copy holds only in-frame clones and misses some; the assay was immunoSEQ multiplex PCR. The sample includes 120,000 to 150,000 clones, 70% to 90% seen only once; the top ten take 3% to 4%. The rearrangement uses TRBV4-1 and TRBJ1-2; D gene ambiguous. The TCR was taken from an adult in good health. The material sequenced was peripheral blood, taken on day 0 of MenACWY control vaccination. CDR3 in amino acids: CASSQKHGTTFSAGYTF. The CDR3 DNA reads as TGCGCCAGCAGCCAAAAACACGGAACTACATTCTCTGCCGGCTACACCTTC.